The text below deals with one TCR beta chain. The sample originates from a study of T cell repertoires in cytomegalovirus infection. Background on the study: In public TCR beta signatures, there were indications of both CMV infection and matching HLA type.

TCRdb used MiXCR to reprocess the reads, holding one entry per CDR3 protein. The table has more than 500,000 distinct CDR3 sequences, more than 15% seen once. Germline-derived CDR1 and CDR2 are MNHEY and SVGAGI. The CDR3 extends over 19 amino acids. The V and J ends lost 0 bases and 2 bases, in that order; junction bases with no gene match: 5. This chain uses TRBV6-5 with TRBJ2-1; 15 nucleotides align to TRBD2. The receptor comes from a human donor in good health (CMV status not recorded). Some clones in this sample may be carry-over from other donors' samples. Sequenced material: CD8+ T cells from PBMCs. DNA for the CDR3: TGTGCCAGCAGTTACTCCGGGACTAGCGGGAGGTACACCTACAATGAGCAGTTCTTC. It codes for CASSYSGTSGRYTYNEQFF.